The 18 T cell receptor beta chains in this list originate from one sample, sequenced in a study of T cell repertoires in cytomegalovirus infection. These receptors have no identified antigens. TCRdb re-called the reads with MiXCR, one entry per CDR3 protein. The table shows roughly 500,000 distinct CDR3 sequences, with around a third occurring only once. The source was cultured PBMCs, collected from culture after CMV antigen stimulation. All receptors derive from a human donor in good health (CMV status not recorded). Some clones in this sample may be carry-over from other donors' samples.

V usage is TRBV28 and J usage is TRBJ2-1; D remains ambiguous. This CDR3 spans 13 amino acids. With 6 bases removed from V and 8 bases from J, the gap between germline ends came to 14 bases. Germline loops: CDR1 MDHEN, CDR2 SYDVKM. The CDR3 protein is CASSQTGRDEQFF. Here the CDR3 DNA reads TGTGCCAGCAGCCAAACCGGAAGAGATGAGCAGTTCTTC.

This clonotype was seen a handful of times. V usage is TRBV6-2 or TRBV6-3 and J usage is TRBJ1-1; no clear D gene. Germline lookup yields CDR1 MNHEY and CDR2 SVGEGT. Trimming pared 2 bases from V and 1 base from J, leaving 5 bases between. The CDR3 length is 13 residues. In DNA form, the CDR3 reads TGTGCCAGCAGTTACCGGCAGAACACTGAAGCTTTCTTT. Translated: CASSYRQNTEAFF.

The chain uses TRBV12-3 or TRBV12-4 and TRBJ2-7; no definite D call. CDR3 length: 12 residues. Between the trimmed V and J ends, which lost 1 base and 10 bases, there was a span of 11 bases. The CDR3 protein is CASSLGPLGQYV. The CDR3 region has the DNA TGTGCCAGCAGTTTAGGCCCCCTCGGTCAGTACGTC.

The chain recombines TRBV10-3 with TRBJ2-2; no clear D gene. Per the germline V gene, CDR1 is ENHRY and CDR2 is SYGVKD. V was shortened by 0 bases and J by 0 bases, with 5 bases between the two germline ends. The CDR3 is made up of 15 amino acids. CDR3 sequence: CAISESDANTGELFF. The CDR3 DNA reads TGTGCCATCAGTGAGTCTGATGCGAACACCGGGGAGCTGTTTTTT.

This clonotype was counted at least ten times. The chain couples TRBV28 to TRBJ1-1; 7 bases are a match to TRBD1. CDR1 and CDR2 (germline): MDHEN, SYDVKM. V shed 6 bases and J 2 bases; nucleotides not matched to a gene: 9. The length of the CDR3 is 15 residues. The CDR3 reads CASRQGGTINTEAFF. CDR3 nucleotides: TGTGCCAGCAGGCAGGGGGGCACGATTAACACTGAAGCTTTCTTT.

This clonotype showed up just a few times. This chain joins TRBV7-9 and TRBJ2-1, with TRBD2 matching over 8 bases. With V trimmed by 5 bases and J by 3 bases, 6 bases remained unmatched. Germline V CDR1 and CDR2: SEHNR, FQNEAQ (reference sequence). This CDR3 is built from 15 residues. The CDR3 DNA reads as TGTGCCAGCAGCCCCACTAGCGGCTACTACAATGAGCAGTTCTTC. It codes for CASSPTSGYYNEQFF. Using reference TRBV7-9 and TRBJ2-1 for the parts outside the CDR3, the full variable domain is DTGVSQNPRHKITKRGQNVTFRCDPISEHNRLYWYRQTLGQGPEFLTYFQNEAQLEKSRLLSDRFSAERPKGSFSTLEIQRTEQGDSAMYLCASSPTSGYYNEQFFGPGTRLTVL.

This clonotype was counted only a few times. This sequence joins TRBV2 and TRBJ1-1; 9 bases map to TRBD1. J lost 0 bases, V lost 5 bases, and 10 bases had no gene match. Germline values: CDR1 SNHLY, CDR2 FYNNEI. The CDR3 consists of 17 residues. The CDR3 is CASSTNRDRVMNTEAFF. The DNA of the CDR3 is TGTGCCAGCAGTACTAACCGGGACAGGGTAATGAACACTGAAGCTTTCTTT.

V and J are TRBV12-3 or TRBV12-4 and TRBJ1-2; D not resolved. The length of the CDR3 is 14 residues. The germline V and J ends were trimmed by 5 bases and 7 bases, with 17 bases remaining between them. CDR3 amino acids: CASSPLTPAGGYTF. CDR3 sequence (DNA): TGTGCCAGCAGTCCCCTGACGCCGGCCGGTGGCTACACCTTC.

The sample holds a few counts of this clonotype. V usage is TRBV12-3 or TRBV12-4 and J usage is TRBJ1-5; 12 bases map to TRBD1. The CDR3 runs 15 residues. The V segment lost 7 bases and the J segment 4 bases; nucleotides outside the gene matches: 5. CDR3 coding DNA: TGTGCCAGCAAGGGGACAGGGGGCTCGAATCAGCCCCAGCATTTT. Residues: CASKGTGGSNQPQHF.

The chain joins TRBV20-1 to TRBJ2-3, with 13 bases that match TRBD2. Germline V gives CDR1 DFQATT, CDR2 SNEGSKA (reference sequence). This CDR3 has 15 residues. V shed 6 bases and J 8 bases; nucleotides not matched to a gene: 11. The chain's CDR3 is CSAELAGGPAGTQYF. In DNA, the CDR3 is TGCAGTGCAGAACTAGCGGGAGGGCCCGCGGGTACGCAGTATTTT.

This clonotype has only a few counts. J is TRBJ1-1 and V is TRBV7-4; D possibly corresponds to TRBD1 (6 bases). This CDR3 is built from 15 residues. In germline, CDR1 is SGHVT, CDR2 SQSDAQ. Trimming cost V 5 bases and J 1 base, with 14 bases left between them. The CDR3 nucleotides are TGTGCCAGCAGCCCGACCAGGGGACCGAACACTGAAGCTTTCTTT. This translates into CASSPTRGPNTEAFF. Full variable domain (rest looked up from reference TRBV7-4 and TRBJ1-1): GAGVSQSPRYKVAKRGRDVALRCDSISGHVTLYWYRQTLGQGSEVLTYSQSDAQRDKSGRPSGRFSAERPERSVSTLKIQRTEQGDSAVYLCASSPTRGPNTEAFFGQGTRLTVV.

This chain uses TRBV20-1 with TRBJ2-1, with no clear D. CDR1 and CDR2 from the germline V gene are DFQATT and SNEGSKA (reference sequence). Trimming took 1 base from V and 4 from J, leaving 5 bases between them. The CDR3 contains 12 residues. CDR3 coding DNA: TGCAGTGCTAGAGTTAGGTACAATGAGCAGTTCTTC. Its protein is CSARVRYNEQFF.

The chain has TRBV7-9 and TRBJ1-2; the D gene is possibly TRBD1 (6 bases). The CDR3 covers 14 residues. Per the germline V gene, CDR1 is SEHNR and CDR2 is FQNEAQ (reference sequence). With 6 bases removed from V and 2 bases from J, the gap between germline ends came to 13 bases. CDR3 DNA: TGTGCCAGCAGGCCAATAACAGGGAACTATGGCTACACCTTC. It translates to CASRPITGNYGYTF. The full variable domain, its missing parts supplied by reference TRBV7-9 and TRBJ1-2, is DTGVSQNPRHKITKRGQNVTFRCDPISEHNRLYWYRQTLGQGPEFLTYFQNEAQLEKSRLLSDRFSAERPKGSFSTLEIQRTEQGDSAMYLCASRPITGNYGYTFGSGTRLTVV.

This chain connects TRBV23-1 to TRBJ2-1, with TRBD2 matching over 7 bases. TRBV23-1 is treated as an ORF (open reading frame) with a function not yet certain. The CDR3 consists of 16 residues. J gave up 0 bases and V 4 bases, and 6 bases lay outside the gene matches. DNA for the CDR3: TGCGCCAGCAGTCCGCTAGGCGGGAGCTCCTACAATGAGCAGTTCTTC. It specifies CASSPLGGSSYNEQFF.

J is TRBJ1-2 and V is TRBV10-3; D not certain. This CDR3 contains 14 residues. The V end was cut by 4 bases, the J end by 1 base, with 10 bases between. CDR1 and CDR2 (germline): ENHRY, SYGVKD. CDR3 region: CAISAPTDNYGYTF. For the CDR3, the DNA is TGTGCCATCAGTGCCCCGACGGATAACTATGGCTACACCTTC.

The genes are TRBV4-1 and TRBJ2-3; 8 nucleotides line up with TRBD2. CDR3 size: 16 residues. Germline CDR1 MGHRA, CDR2 YSYEKL. V was pared by 0 bases and J by 4 bases, with 6 bases of the junction left unmatched. The CDR3 protein is CASSQETSGWADTQYF. The CDR3 DNA is TGCGCCAGCAGCCAAGAAACTAGCGGTTGGGCAGATACGCAGTATTTT.

The chain has TRBV27 and TRBJ2-7; 8 nucleotides align to TRBD2. V shed 0 bases, J shed 2 bases, and the junction held 3 bases outside the gene matches. Germline CDR1 reads MNHEY; CDR2 reads SMNVEV (reference sequence). The CDR3 totals 15 residues. The CDR3 DNA sequence: TGTGCCAGCAGTTTATCACTTAGCGGGACCTACGAGCAGTACTTC. Translating gives CASSLSLSGTYEQYF.

This clonotype was recorded a few times. The CDR3 protein is CAIRRGRESSGANVLTF. For the CDR3, the DNA is TGTGCCATCAGGCGCGGGAGGGAGAGCTCTGGGGCCAACGTCCTGACTTTC. The rearrangement uses TRBV10-3 and TRBJ2-6; 9 bases align to TRBD2. The germline V gene encodes CDR1 ENHRY and CDR2 SYGVKD. J lost 0 bases, V lost 6 bases, and 6 bases had no gene match. This CDR3 comprises 17 residues.